Following are 28 T cell receptor beta chains from one sample sequenced in a study of blood T cells in healthy people across ages. A sample-barcoded 5' primer and a J-beta primer mix were used in a second PCR of roughly 7 to 11 cycles. TCRdb called the 5' RACE reads again in MiXCR, with one record for every CDR3 protein. This sample carries over a million distinct CDR3 sequences, more than 40% of them seen once, and the ten largest clones take 18%. Input material: blood. These receptors were obtained from a woman aged 60-70 years in good health.

The sample holds a few counts of this clonotype. The rearrangement links TRBV27 to TRBJ2-7; 11 nucleotides agree with TRBD2. This CDR3 spans 18 amino acids. In germline, CDR1 is MNHEY, CDR2 SMNVEV (reference sequence). V lost 5 bases and J lost 0; bases outside the gene matches: 12. The DNA for the CDR3 is TGTGCCAGCAGTCCCATAGGACTAGCGGGTGGCAGCTCCTACGAGCAGTACTTC. It encodes CASSPIGLAGGSSYEQYF.

CDR3: CASSDLSGGSSYEQYF. The CDR3 nucleotides are TGTGCCAGCAGTGACCTTAGCGGGGGGAGCTCCTACGAGCAGTACTTC. The chain employs TRBV6-6 and TRBJ2-7, with 10 positions matching TRBD2. The CDR3 contains 16 residues. Germline trimming cut 5 bases from V and 0 bases from J; bases unmatched to any gene: 7. Germline CDR1 MNHNY, CDR2 SVGAGI (reference sequence).

The rearrangement joins TRBV10-3 to TRBJ2-1; D gene unclear. The length of the CDR3 is 14 residues. Germline CDR1 ENHRY, CDR2 SYGVKD. V lost 10 bases and J lost 3, with 16 bases in between. The CDR3 reads CATVHGQIYNEQFF. The CDR3 DNA reads TGTGCCACCGTCCACGGCCAAATCTACAATGAGCAGTTCTTC.

This clonotype has just a few counts. CDR3 in DNA: TGTGCCATCAGCGGCGGGAGAGCCAACGAGCAGTACTTC. Protein product: CAISGGRANEQYF. The rearrangement links TRBV10-3 to TRBJ2-7; 7 nucleotides align to TRBD2. With 6 bases clipped from V and 5 bases from J, the junction kept 7 bases outside the gene matches. Germline CDR1 reads ENHRY; CDR2 reads SYGVKD. The CDR3 has 13 residues.

This chain joins TRBV27 and TRBJ2-7; the match to TRBD1 covers 7 bases. The V gene end was trimmed by 3 bases and the J gene end by 8 bases; junction bases not matched to a gene: 10. This CDR3 contains 14 residues. Germline V gene data show CDR1 as MNHEY and CDR2 as SMNVEV (reference sequence). This CDR3 reads CASSFSGTAAKQYF. The DNA for the CDR3 is TGTGCCAGCAGTTTTTCCGGGACAGCCGCCAAGCAGTACTTC.

This clonotype was observed at least ten times. The rearrangement links TRBV29-1 to TRBJ2-5, with TRBD2 matching 7 bases. This CDR3 has 12 residues. The germline gives CDR1 SQVTM, CDR2 ANQGSEA. V was pared by 6 bases and J by 2 bases, with 3 bases of the junction left unmatched. The CDR3 sequence is CSVRSGQETQYF. In DNA form, the CDR3 reads TGCAGCGTACGTAGCGGGCAAGAGACCCAGTACTTC.

The chain uses TRBV5-5 and TRBJ1-6; 8 bases map to TRBD1. This CDR3 contains 20 residues. From germline, CDR1 is SGHKS and CDR2 YYEKEE (reference sequence). V gave up 1 base and J gave up 0 bases; unmatched junction bases: 12. The CDR3 sequence: CASSLLGQGETSSYNSPLHF. The CDR3 region has the DNA TGTGCCAGCAGCTTGTTAGGACAGGGTGAGACGAGCTCCTATAATTCACCCCTCCACTTT. The full variable domain, completed using reference TRBV5-5 and TRBJ1-6, is DAGVTQSPTHLIKTRGQQVTLRCSPISGHKSVSWYQQVLGQGPQFIFQYYEKEERGRGNFPDRFSARQFPNYSSELNVNALLLGDSALYLCASSLLGQGETSSYNSPLHFGNGTRLTVT.

J is TRBJ2-7 and V is TRBV2; 8 positions match TRBD1. This CDR3 has 13 amino acids. From germline, CDR1 is SNHLY and CDR2 FYNNEI. The DNA of the CDR3 is TGTGCTTCCGACAGGGGAGTTGCCTACGAGCAGTACTTC. It yields the protein CASDRGVAYEQYF.

The gene calls are TRBV5-6 and TRBJ2-3; D possibly corresponds to TRBD1 (6 bases). From germline, CDR1 is SGHDT and CDR2 YYEEEE. There are 16 residues in the CDR3. V was trimmed by 4 bases and J by 1 base, leaving 16 bases between them. In DNA, the CDR3 is TGTGCCAGCAGCAACCTCAGGGGCGCGGGCACAGATACGCAGTATTTT. Its protein is CASSNLRGAGTDTQYF. The full variable domain, in which reference TRBV5-6 and TRBJ2-3 provide the parts outside the CDR3, is DAGVTQSPTHLIKTRGQQVTLRCSPKSGHDTVSWYQQALGQGPQFIFQYYEEEERQRGNFPDRFSGHQFPNYSSELNVNALLLGDSALYLCASSNLRGAGTDTQYFGPGTRLTVL.

In this sample, this clonotype turned up a few times. The rearrangement joins TRBV7-2 to TRBJ1-4; D is ambiguous. V was cut by 3 bases and J by 3 bases, with 8 bases left in between. CDR1 and CDR2 (germline): SGHTA, FQGNSA. The CDR3 consists of 14 residues. The CDR3 reads CASSFGVANEKLFF. In DNA form, the CDR3 reads TGTGCCAGCAGCTTCGGAGTAGCTAATGAAAAACTGTTTTTT.

This chain uses TRBV7-7 with TRBJ2-1; TRBD2 might be the D (6 bases). V lost 5 bases and J lost 13, with 18 bases in between. Germline V CDR1 and CDR2: SSHAT, FNYEAQ (reference sequence). The CDR3 runs to 13 residues. The CDR3 DNA is TGTGCCAGCAGCGGTAGCCAGGACGGGGGTCAGTTCTTC. This translates into CASSGSQDGGQFF.

The chain couples TRBV29-1 to TRBJ1-2; D perhaps matches TRBD1 (5 bases). CDR3 size: 12 residues. Germline CDR1 reads SQVTM; CDR2 reads ANQGSEA. Trimming removed 6 bases from V and 7 bases from J, with 15 bases in between. The CDR3 reads CSVAGTLGGYTF. The CDR3 DNA is TGCAGCGTCGCCGGGACCCTGGGTGGCTACACCTTC.

This clonotype was detected only a few times. This sequence joins TRBV13 and TRBJ2-6, with D tentatively TRBD1 or TRBD2 (5 bases each). V was shortened by 2 bases and J by 1 base, with 12 bases between the two germline ends. From germline, CDR1 is PRHDT and CDR2 FYEKMQ (reference sequence). This CDR3 is built from 17 residues. DNA of the CDR3: TGTGCCAGCAGCTTACGGGACGCCGGATCTGGGGCCAACGTCCTGACTTTC. Its protein is CASSLRDAGSGANVLTF.

Comment on this clonotype: This clone may be a read error of a much larger clone one base away. The rearrangement uses TRBV5-1 and TRBJ2-5; TRBD1 aligns across 7 bases. Germline V gives CDR1 SGHRS, CDR2 YFSETQ. With V trimmed by 3 bases and J by 11 bases, 16 bases remained unmatched. This CDR3 has 15 amino acids. The CDR3 sequence is CASSSEGGSFGGQYF. CDR3 nucleotides: TGCGCCAGCAGCTCCGAAGGGGGCTCGTTTGGTGGGCAGTACTTC.

This chain connects TRBV11-1 to TRBJ2-5, with a weak D call TRBD1 (6 bases). The J call may be incorrect, as the DNA end agrees better with TRBJ2-7. CDR3 length: 13 amino acids. Looked up from germline, CDR1 is SGHAT and CDR2 is FQDESV (reference sequence). The CDR3 sequence is CASSLNRALEQYF. In DNA form, the CDR3 reads TGTGCCAGCAGCTTAAACAGGGCCCTCGAGCAGTACTTC.

Only a few counts were recorded for this clonotype. This rearrangement joins TRBV20-1 to TRBJ2-4; possible D gene TRBD2, 5 bases. TRBJ2-7 matches the DNA end more closely, so the J call is doubtful. Germline values: CDR1 DFQATT, CDR2 SNEGSKA (reference sequence). The CDR3 consists of 13 residues. For the CDR3, the DNA is TGCAGTGCTAGCGGGATATCCCAATCCGAGCAGTACTTC. It codes for CSASGISQSEQYF.

This clonotype was seen more than once but under ten times. V and J are TRBV2 and TRBJ1-3, with 7 bases lining up with TRBD1. Trimming took 8 bases from V and 2 from J; bases not matched to a gene: 9. The CDR3 is 15 amino acids. Looked up from germline, CDR1 is SNHLY and CDR2 is FYNNEI. The CDR3 DNA reads TGTGCCAGCGGGGGGACAGAGTACACTGGAAACACCATATATTTT. Translated: CASGGTEYTGNTIYF.

In its sample, this clonotype was seen a few times. The chain carries TRBV7-9 and TRBJ2-5; no clear D. V was trimmed by 1 base and J by 1 base, leaving 10 bases between them. Germline loops: CDR1 SEHNR, CDR2 FQNEAQ (reference sequence). The CDR3 extends over 15 amino acids. As DNA, the CDR3 is TGTGCCAGCAGCTTAGGAGGACCCATCCAAGAGACCCAGTACTTC. Translation: CASSLGGPIQETQYF.

This clonotype was counted at least ten times. The chain carries TRBV20-1 and TRBJ2-1; TRBD2 matches at 13 bases. Trimming removed 1 base from V and 7 bases from J; junction bases left unmatched: 7. The germline V gene encodes CDR1 DFQATT and CDR2 SNEGSKA (reference sequence). This CDR3 has 16 residues. In DNA form, the CDR3 reads TGCAGTGCTAGAGGTCCGACTAGCGGGAGGCGGAATGAGCAGTTCTTC. It codes for CSARGPTSGRRNEQFF.

This clonotype was recorded many times. The rearrangement uses TRBV29-1 and TRBJ2-5; TRBD2 aligns across 9 bases. The V and J ends lost 5 bases and 1 base, in that order; junction bases with no gene match: 14. Germline lookup yields CDR1 SQVTM and CDR2 ANQGSEA. The CDR3 is made up of 17 amino acids. The chain's CDR3 is CSVFLTVREGPQETQYF. CDR3 bases: TGCAGCGTTTTCTTAACGGTGCGGGAGGGCCCCCAAGAGACCCAGTACTTC.

The chain carries TRBV4-1 and TRBJ2-5, with 9 nucleotides matching TRBD1. The J call may be faulty, since TRBJ2-7 better matches the DNA end. The CDR3 spans 17 residues. Germline CDR1 reads MGHRA; CDR2 reads YSYEKL. The DNA for the CDR3 is TGCGCCAGCAGCCGGGATGACAGGGGGAGATCCTACAACGAGCAGTACTTC. It yields the protein CASSRDDRGRSYNEQYF.

The table lists this clonotype with a few counts. This chain joins TRBV10-3 and TRBJ2-1; D remains unclear. The DNA matches TRBJ2-7 better at its end, which makes the J call doubtful. The CDR3 covers 14 residues. Germline CDR1 is ENHRY and CDR2 is SYGVKD. The CDR3 DNA reads as TGTGCCATCAGTACACAGAGCTCCTACAATGAGCAGTACTTC. Amino acid sequence: CAISTQSSYNEQYF.

This clonotype has more than one count but fewer than ten. V and J are TRBV25-1 and TRBJ2-7; 12 positions match TRBD2. The CDR3 totals 15 residues. J gave up 6 bases and V 3 bases, and 6 bases lay outside the gene matches. The germline V gene encodes CDR1 MGHDK and CDR2 SYGVNS. CDR3 nucleotides: TGTGCCAGCAGTGACCCCGGACTAGCGGGAACCGAGCAGTACTTC. Translation: CASSDPGLAGTEQYF.

This clonotype occurred a few times. This chain links TRBV12-3 or TRBV12-4 with TRBJ2-3; possibly TRBD1 for D (6 bases). The CDR3 is 14 amino acids. V was shortened by 4 bases and J by 4 bases, with 12 bases between the two germline ends. CDR3 sequence (DNA): TGTGCCAGCAGTTCCGGGGACATCCCAGATACGCAGTATTTT. Translating gives CASSSGDIPDTQYF.

This clonotype was detected only a few times. This chain connects TRBV6-1 to TRBJ2-1, with 8 positions matching TRBD2. Per the germline V gene, CDR1 is MNHNS and CDR2 is SASEGT. The CDR3 length is 14 residues. J gave up 7 bases and V 6 bases, and 8 bases lay outside the gene matches. CDR3 coding DNA: TGTGCCAGCAGACGGGAGGGCCTCGGTAATGAGCAGTTCTTC. Its protein product is CASRREGLGNEQFF.

J is TRBJ2-5 and V is TRBV11-2; D uncertain. The CDR3 contains 14 residues. The germline V and J ends were trimmed by 0 bases and 6 bases, with 11 bases remaining between them. Germline CDR1 reads SGHAT; CDR2 reads FQNNGV. The CDR3 nucleotides read TGTGCCAGCAGCTTAGATGCCGTTCTGAAGACCCAGTACTTC. It is translated as CASSLDAVLKTQYF. Combining the CDR3 with reference TRBV11-2 and TRBJ2-5 gives the whole variable domain EAGVAQSPRYKIIEKRQSVAFWCNPISGHATLYWYQQILGQGPKLLIQFQNNGVVDDSQLPKDRFSAERLKGVDSTLKIQPAKLEDSAVYLCASSLDAVLKTQYFGPGTRLLVL.

This clonotype was detected only a few times. The DNA for the CDR3 is TGTGCCAGCAGCTTGGTTGGAGGGCGCTACGAGCAGTACTTC. Its protein product is CASSLVGGRYEQYF. The rearrangement links TRBV5-5 to TRBJ2-7, with a possible D match to TRBD2 (6 bases). Germline V gene lookup returns CDR1 SGHKS and CDR2 YYEKEE (reference sequence). Trimming removed 0 bases from V and 3 bases from J, with 10 bases in between. The CDR3 spans 14 residues.

This clonotype has only a few counts. V is TRBV20-1 and J is TRBJ2-1; D call uncertain. Trimming pared 6 bases from V and 2 bases from J, leaving 17 bases between. This CDR3 is built from 15 residues. CDR1 and CDR2 from the germline V gene are DFQATT and SNEGSKA (reference sequence). CDR3 amino acids: CSAQTRPSPYNEQFF. In DNA, the CDR3 is TGCAGTGCCCAGACTCGACCAAGCCCCTACAATGAGCAGTTCTTC.